Listed below are T cell receptor beta chains from one sample, sequenced in a study of glioma-infiltrating T cells. Each CDR3 protein is one row after TCRdb ran MiXCR on the multiplex PCR reads. Among around 170,000 distinct CDR3 sequences listed, over 40% were seen once. The sequenced sample consisted of glioma tissue, nonneoplastic brain tissue, or PBMCs (not recorded which). These receptors were taken from a human donor with low-grade glioma or glioblastoma, undergoing nonglioma brain surgery, or in good health (not recorded which). Both conserved end residues are part of each CDR3. The D gene is left open where the match is weak. A row's size may be missing; if present it is once, few, many or a size class.

V: TRBV11-2
size: .
J: TRBJ2-3
D: TRBD1
length: 14
CDR3: CASSSRQGRDTQYF
DNA: TGTGCCAGCAGCTCAAGACAGGGGCGGGATACGCAGTATTTT

V: TRBV5-1
size: .
J: TRBJ2-1
D: .
length: 15
CDR3: CASSLELPGRNEQFF
DNA: TGCGCCAGCAGCTTGGAACTGCCAGGACGCAATGAGCAGTTCTTC

V: TRBV18
size: .
J: TRBJ2-1
D: TRBD2
length: 15
CDR3: CASSPLSGGHNEQFF
DNA: TGTGCCAGCTCACCTCTAAGCGGGGGACACAATGAGCAGTTCTTC

V: TRBV19
size: .
J: TRBJ2-1
D: .
length: 17
CDR3: CASSIRGGGSGYNEQFF
DNA: TGTGCCAGTAGTATCAGGGGTGGAGGGAGTGGCTACAATGAGCAGTTCTTC

V: TRBV28
size: many
J: TRBJ1-2
D: .
length: 13
CDR3: CASRNGENYGYTF
DNA: TGTGCCAGCAGAAACGGCGAAAACTATGGCTACACCTTC

V: TRBV20-1
size: .
J: TRBJ2-1
D: TRBD1
length: 15
CDR3: CSAKKPEDRGDEQFF
DNA: TGCAGTGCTAAGAAACCCGAGGACAGGGGTGACGAGCAGTTCTTC

V: TRBV6-1
size: .
J: TRBJ2-1
D: .
length: 17
CDR3: CARSVGLRAGSYNEQFF
DNA: TGTGCCAGAAGCGTAGGTTTGAGGGCCGGGTCCTACAATGAGCAGTTCTTC

V: TRBV7-9
size: few
J: TRBJ1-5
D: .
length: 14
CDR3: CASSQRLDVKPQHF
DNA: TGTGCCAGCAGCCAGCGCTTGGACGTTAAGCCCCAGCATTTT

V: TRBV10-3
size: many
J: TRBJ2-3
D: .
length: 12
CDR3: CAISGSSDTQYF
DNA: TGTGCCATCAGTGGGTCGTCGGATACGCAGTATTTT

V: TRBV2
size: .
J: TRBJ2-1
D: .
length: 13
CDR3: CASRQGPHNEQFF
DNA: TGTGCCAGCAGGCAGGGGCCCCACAATGAGCAGTTCTTC

V: TRBV7-9
size: .
J: TRBJ2-1
D: TRBD2
length: 16
CDR3: CASSSPSGGRYNEQFF
DNA: TGTGCCAGCAGCTCCCCAAGCGGGGGAAGGTACAATGAGCAGTTCTTC

V: TRBV19
size: .
J: TRBJ1-1
D: .
length: 19
CDR3: CASSRRSRERLTRATEAFF
DNA: TGTGCCAGTAGTCGTCGGTCCCGCGAAAGGCTAACACGGGCCACTGAAGCTTTCTTT

V: TRBV20-1
size: medium-sized
J: TRBJ2-7
D: TRBD2
length: 13
CDR3: CSAGAGGVYEQYF
DNA: TGCAGTGCCGGAGCGGGAGGGGTATACGAGCAGTACTTC

V: TRBV20-1
size: many
J: TRBJ2-1
D: TRBD2
length: 14
CDR3: CSAVSGIGGNEQFF
DNA: TGCAGTGCTGTGAGCGGGATTGGGGGCAATGAGCAGTTCTTC

V: TRBV6-1
size: many
J: TRBJ2-1
D: .
length: 12
CDR3: CATGRSYNEQFF
DNA: TGTGCCACCGGTCGCTCCTACAATGAGCAGTTCTTC

V: TRBV28
size: many
J: TRBJ2-7
D: .
length: 14
CDR3: CASSTGPPSYEQYF
DNA: TGTGCCAGCAGTACGGGACCGCCCTCCTACGAGCAGTACTTC

V: TRBV28
size: .
J: TRBJ2-2
D: TRBD2
length: 14
CDR3: CVSSSRGSTWELFF
DNA: TGTGTCAGCTCTTCGCGGGGGAGCACCTGGGAGCTGTTTTTT

V: TRBV5-4
size: .
J: TRBJ2-7
D: TRBD1
length: 14
CDR3: CASSKGQGDYEQYF
DNA: TGTGCCAGCAGCAAGGGACAGGGTGATTACGAGCAGTACTTC

V: TRBV20-1
size: many
J: TRBJ2-1
D: TRBD2
length: 15
CDR3: CSAASERGTYNEQFF
DNA: TGCAGTGCGGCTTCGGAGCGGGGTACCTACAATGAGCAGTTCTTC

V: TRBV27
size: many
J: TRBJ1-2
D: TRBD1
length: 14
CDR3: CASSSTTGDDGYTF
DNA: TGTGCCAGCAGTTCCACGACAGGGGACGATGGCTACACCTTC

V: TRBV19
size: .
J: TRBJ2-7
D: .
length: 13
CDR3: CASEQGRGYEQYF
DNA: TGTGCCAGCGAGCAGGGCCGGGGCTACGAGCAGTACTTC

V: TRBV27
size: .
J: TRBJ2-1
D: TRBD2
length: 16
CDR3: CASSKSRSGGYNEQFF
DNA: TGTGCCAGCAGCAAGTCTCGGAGCGGGGGCTACAATGAGCAGTTCTTC

V: TRBV12-3/TRBV12-4
size: many
J: TRBJ1-1
D: .
length: 13
CDR3: CASSRDFPSEAFF
DNA: TGTGCCAGCAGTCGGGATTTCCCCTCAGAAGCTTTCTTT

V: TRBV18
size: .
J: TRBJ2-1
D: TRBD1
length: 11
CDR3: CASSPQGEQLF
DNA: TGTGCCAGCTCCCCTCAGGGGGAGCAGCTCTTC

V: TRBV4-2
size: .
J: TRBJ2-7
D: .
length: 14
CDR3: CASSEGPPDYEQYF
DNA: TGTGCCAGCAGCGAGGGACCTCCGGACTACGAGCAGTACTTC

V: TRBV20-1
size: .
J: TRBJ2-5
D: TRBD2
length: 14
CDR3: CSDSRGTSQETKYF
DNA: TGCAGTGATAGCCGGGGGACTAGCCAAGAGACCAAGTACTTC

V: TRBV2
size: .
J: TRBJ1-2
D: .
length: 15
CDR3: CASSEGPTEGYGYTF
DNA: TGTGCCAGCAGTGAGGGGCCCACCGAGGGGTATGGCTACACCTTC

V: TRBV4-1
size: .
J: TRBJ2-7
D: .
length: 17
CDR3: CASIQVIESVSSYEQYF
DNA: TGCGCCAGCATCCAGGTTATTGAGTCGGTTAGCTCCTACGAGCAGTACTTC

V: TRBV6-1
size: few
J: TRBJ2-7
D: TRBD1
length: 15
CDR3: CATQPGQGSSYEQYF
DNA: TGTGCCACTCAACCGGGACAGGGGAGTTCCTACGAGCAGTACTTC

V: TRBV25-1
size: many
J: TRBJ2-5
D: .
length: 14
CDR3: CASSESTRGETQYF
DNA: TGTGCCAGCAGTGAATCTACCCGGGGAGAGACCCAGTACTTC

V: TRBV20-1
size: .
J: TRBJ2-1
D: .
length: 16
CDR3: CSASRVGGRAYNEQFF
DNA: TGCAGTGCTAGTAGAGTAGGGGGGAGGGCCTACAATGAGCAGTTCTTC

V: TRBV28
size: .
J: TRBJ2-1
D: .
length: 13
CDR3: CASKARYVGEQFF
DNA: TGTGCCAGCAAGGCTAGATACGTAGGCGAGCAGTTCTTC

V: TRBV12-3/TRBV12-4
size: .
J: TRBJ2-7
D: .
length: 15
CDR3: CASSLRGTAHYEQYF
DNA: TGTGCCAGCAGTTTACGGGGGACTGCCCACTACGAGCAGTACTTC

V: TRBV20-1
size: .
J: TRBJ2-1
D: .
length: 12
CDR3: CSARTDSHEQFF
DNA: TGCAGTGCTAGGACGGATAGCCATGAGCAGTTCTTC

V: TRBV12-3/TRBV12-4
size: .
J: TRBJ1-5
D: .
length: 14
CDR3: CASSPTYSNQPQHF
DNA: TGTGCCAGCAGCCCGACTTATAGCAATCAGCCCCAGCATTTT

V: TRBV11-2
size: .
J: TRBJ2-1
D: .
length: 13
CDR3: CVSSLDLDNEQLF
DNA: TGTGTCAGCAGCTTAGATTTAGACAATGAGCAGCTCTTC

V: TRBV9
size: .
J: TRBJ1-1
D: TRBD1
length: 14
CDR3: CASSLRQGDTEGFF
DNA: TGTGCCAGCAGCCTTAGACAGGGGGACACTGAGGGTTTCTTT

V: TRBV28
size: many
J: TRBJ1-2
D: .
length: 12
CDR3: CASSLGDYGYTF
DNA: TGTGCCAGCAGTTTAGGGGACTATGGCTACACCTTC

V: TRBV10-3
size: many
J: TRBJ2-7
D: .
length: 11
CDR3: CAISEYEEQYF
DNA: TGTGCCATCAGTGAGTATGAAGAGCAGTACTTC

V: TRBV28
size: many
J: TRBJ1-5
D: .
length: 12
CDR3: CASSFWRQPQHF
DNA: TGTGCCAGCAGTTTTTGGCGTCAGCCCCAGCATTTT

V: TRBV4-2
size: .
J: TRBJ2-1
D: .
length: 14
CDR3: CASSQVSLYNEQFF
DNA: TGTGCCAGCAGCCAAGTTAGTCTCTACAATGAGCAGTTCTTC

V: TRBV7-2
size: .
J: TRBJ2-5
D: .
length: 14
CDR3: CASQQGGGQETQYF
DNA: TGTGCCAGCCAACAGGGTGGTGGGCAAGAGACCCAGTACTTC

V: TRBV10-3
size: .
J: TRBJ2-1
D: TRBD2
length: 14
CDR3: CAISGLADNNEQFF
DNA: TGTGCCATCAGTGGACTAGCGGATAACAATGAGCAGTTCTTC

V: TRBV29-1
size: many
J: TRBJ1-1
D: .
length: 12
CDR3: CSVGGLGTEAFF
DNA: TGCAGCGTTGGGGGTTTGGGCACTGAAGCTTTCTTT

V: TRBV2
size: many
J: TRBJ2-5
D: .
length: 16
CDR3: CASSHPRGEVLETQYF
DNA: TGTGCCAGCAGCCACCCCCGAGGGGAAGTATTGGAGACCCAGTACTTC

V: TRBV29-1
size: .
J: TRBJ2-7
D: TRBD2
length: 13
CDR3: CSVATSGPYEQYF
DNA: TGCAGCGTTGCGACTAGCGGGCCCTACGAGCAGTACTTC

V: TRBV12-3/TRBV12-4
size: .
J: TRBJ1-5
D: .
length: 14
CDR3: CASSLEGVVKDQHF
DNA: TGTGCCAGCAGTTTAGAGGGGGTGGTGAAGGACCAGCATTTT

V: TRBV28
size: .
J: TRBJ2-7
D: .
length: 12
CDR3: CASSFPSPEQYF
DNA: TGTGCCAGCAGTTTCCCCTCCCCCGAGCAGTACTTC

V: TRBV20-1
size: many
J: TRBJ1-1
D: .
length: 13
CDR3: CSAGPNMNTEAFF
DNA: TGCAGTGCCGGACCGAACATGAACACTGAAGCTTTCTTT

V: TRBV28
size: few
J: TRBJ2-7
D: .
length: 16
CDR3: CASSYPLGGAPYEQYF
DNA: TGTGCCAGCAGTTACCCTCTTGGCGGAGCCCCCTACGAGCAGTACTTC

V: TRBV5-4
size: few
J: TRBJ2-7
D: TRBD2
length: 17
CDR3: CASSLGPQTSGTSRRYF
DNA: TGTGCCAGCAGCTTGGGCCCCCAGACTAGCGGTACATCCCGGCGGTACTTC